This is a list of T cell receptor beta chains from one sample in a study of T cells in Graves' hyperthyroidism and ophthalmopathy. One entry per CDR3 protein, called by TCRdb with MiXCR from the multiplex PCR reads. The sample consists of roughly 550,000 distinct CDR3 sequences, 16% of them appearing once. The sequenced sample was blood. These receptors were taken from a woman under 40 with Graves' ophthalmopathy. Each CDR3 is given with its conserved first and last residue. Fields, in order: D gene, J gene, V gene, clone size, CDR3 DNA, CDR3 protein. A D gene is named only where the DNA matches it firmly. The size field is filled for only some rows; it gives once, few, many or a size class.

TRBD1 TRBJ1-1 TRBV20-1 many TGCAGTGCGGACAGGGAGGTCGGCACTGAAGCTTTCTTT CSADREVGTEAFF
. TRBJ2-1 TRBV7-9 . TGTGCCAGCAGCTTAGTCCGAGCTGGGGGCTCCTACAATGAGCAGTTCTTC CASSLVRAGGSYNEQFF
. TRBJ2-7 TRBV28 many TGTGCCAGCCCTCCCAGGGATCAAGGTCGCTACGAGCAGTACTTC CASPPRDQGRYEQYF
TRBD1 TRBJ1-1 TRBV10-3 many TGTGCCATCAGTGAGGCGTGGACAGGGTTCGGTGACACTGAAGCTTTCTTT CAISEAWTGFGDTEAFF
TRBD2 TRBJ2-7 TRBV7-9 few TGTGCCAGCAGCTTAACCGGGACTACCCACGAGCAGTACTTC CASSLTGTTHEQYF
. TRBJ1-2 TRBV29-1 . TGCAGCGTTGAACAGGGGAACTATGGCTACACCTTC CSVEQGNYGYTF
TRBD2 TRBJ2-7 TRBV20-1 many TGCAGTGCTAGCTCTAGCGGGAGGGCCTTGGGGGAGCAGTACTTC CSASSSGRALGEQYF
TRBD2 TRBJ2-5 TRBV7-6 many TGTGCCAGCAGCTCCGGACTAGCGGGAGCCCAGTACTTC CASSSGLAGAQYF
. TRBJ2-2 TRBV7-2 . TGTGCCAGCAGCTTTAGCGAATCCGGGGAGCTGTTTTTT CASSFSESGELFF
. TRBJ2-7 TRBV7-2 many TGTGCCAGCAGCTCCTATCTCTACGAGCAGTACTTC CASSSYLYEQYF
TRBD1 TRBJ1-3 TRBV25-1 few TGTGCCAGCAGTGAATGGGACAGGGTCAACGGAAACACCATATATTTT CASSEWDRVNGNTIYF
. TRBJ2-7 TRBV7-8 . TGTGCCAGCAGCCTAACCTTTTACGAGCAGTACTTC CASSLTFYEQYF
TRBD2 TRBJ2-1 TRBV19 . TGTGCCAGCAGGCCAGCGGGAGGGTCCCGTTACAATGAGCAGTTCTTC CASRPAGGSRYNEQFF
. TRBJ1-3 TRBV2 . TGTGCCAGCAGGATGGACAGAGCAGGAAACACCATATATTTT CASRMDRAGNTIYF
. TRBJ1-1 TRBV19 many TGTGCCAGTTCCGGGGGGATCTTCGCGAACACTGAAGCTTTCTTT CASSGGIFANTEAFF
. TRBJ1-1 TRBV2 . TGTGCCAGCAGTGAAATGGGCTCCTCGAACACTGAAGCTTTCTTT CASSEMGSSNTEAFF
. TRBJ2-1 TRBV6-1 many TGTGCCAGCAGTGACCAGCGGGATGAGCAGTTCTTC CASSDQRDEQFF
. TRBJ2-3 TRBV5-1 . TGCGCCAGCAGCTTGTCGGGGCAGCTCCGGAGTCCTGATACGCAGTATTTT CASSLSGQLRSPDTQYF
. TRBJ2-5 TRBV5-1 . TGCGCCAGCAGCTTGACACCGCGCGTCGAGGAGACCCAGTACTTC CASSLTPRVEETQYF
. TRBJ2-7 TRBV28 many TGTGCCAGCAGCACAGGGTTAATAGAGCAGTACTTC CASSTGLIEQYF
. TRBJ2-3 TRBV9 . TGTGCCAGCAGCGCCGGTGGGGGGGCGACAGATACGCAGTATTTT CASSAGGGATDTQYF
TRBD2 TRBJ2-2 TRBV29-1 few TGCATGGGGGGGGGGAACACCGGGGAGCTGTTTTTT CMGGGNTGELFF
. TRBJ1-1 TRBV7-9 . TGTGCCAGCAGCTGGAAGATCTATTCGGGTGCTTTCTTT CASSWKIYSGAFF
TRBD1 TRBJ2-7 TRBV28 many TGTGCCAGCAGTTTTCCCGGGACAGGGACCTACGAGCAGTACTTC CASSFPGTGTYEQYF
. TRBJ2-3 TRBV9 many TGTGCCAGCAGCGTAGGTCCGGTAGATACGCAGTATTTT CASSVGPVDTQYF
TRBD2 TRBJ2-7 TRBV18 . TGTGCCAGCTCACCATTAACGGGGACTAGCGAATACTACGAGCAGTACTTC CASSPLTGTSEYYEQYF
TRBD1 TRBJ1-1 TRBV5-1 many TGCGCCAGCAGCTTGATACAGGGGAGGAACACTGAAGCTTTCTTT CASSLIQGRNTEAFF
. TRBJ2-5 TRBV20-1 many TGCAGTGCTAGAGATTCGGGACTGGCAGAAGAGACCCAGTACTTC CSARDSGLAEETQYF
TRBD2 TRBJ2-2 TRBV7-2 many TGTGCCAGCAGCTCAACGGGACTAGCGGGAGCAAGGGCCGGGGAGCTGTTTTTT CASSSTGLAGARAGELFF
TRBD2 TRBJ2-3 TRBV14 few TGTGCCAGCAGCCCGACTATCGCGGGAGACACAGATACGCAGTATTTT CASSPTIAGDTDTQYF
. TRBJ2-7 TRBV6-1 . TGTGCCAGCAGTGAGCGGACAGAGATCTACGAGCAGTACTTC CASSERTEIYEQYF
. TRBJ2-3 TRBV29-1 . TGCAGCGTTGAAGATGGCAGCACAGATACGCAGTATTTT CSVEDGSTDTQYF
. TRBJ2-1 TRBV7-8 many TGTGCCAGCAGCTTACTTCGCGGAGATGAGCAGTTCTTC CASSLLRGDEQFF
. TRBJ1-4 TRBV19 . TGTGCCAGTAGTAAGGGGTTCGGGTCTAATGAAAAACTGTTTTTT CASSKGFGSNEKLFF
. TRBJ2-2 TRBV3-1 many TGTGCCAGCAGCCAAGCAAGGGGGTCCGGGGAGCTGTTTTTT CASSQARGSGELFF
. TRBJ1-5 TRBV20-1 many TGCAGTGCTATCTCGGGGGATAACAATCAGCCCCAGCATTTT CSAISGDNNQPQHF
. TRBJ2-2 TRBV6-5 . TGTGCCAGCAGTTACATCGGGCCAATCACCGGGGAGCTGTTTTTT CASSYIGPITGELFF
. TRBJ1-6 TRBV28 few TGTGCCAGCAGCCTCAAAGGTTTTGTCTATTCACCCCTCCACTTT CASSLKGFVYSPLHF
TRBD2 TRBJ2-1 TRBV12-3/TRBV12-4 few TGTGCCAGCAGTGGGACTAGCGGGAGGGCCGGGACCTACAATGAGCAGTTCTTC CASSGTSGRAGTYNEQFF
. TRBJ2-3 TRBV29-1 few TGCAGCGCGCCTTTATGGGGGAGCGCAGATACGCAGTATTTT CSAPLWGSADTQYF
TRBD1 TRBJ2-1 TRBV20-1 many TGCAGTGCTGAACAGGGGGCCCAGCCCTACAATGAGCAGTTCTTC CSAEQGAQPYNEQFF
. TRBJ1-1 TRBV13 . TGTGCCGGCAGCTCGGACAAGAACACTGAAGCTTTCTTT CAGSSDKNTEAFF
. TRBJ1-2 TRBV6-2/TRBV6-3 many TGTGCCAGCAGTTGCACCGCAACTTATGGCTACACCTTC CASSCTATYGYTF
. TRBJ1-5 TRBV6-1 . TGTGCCAGCAGTTTACCGGCAGATCTTAGCAATCAGCCCCAGCATTTT CASSLPADLSNQPQHF